This T cell receptor (beta chain) comes out of a study of tumor and adjacent non-tumor tissue in lung cancer (dated by TCRdb to the late 2010s). Background for the entire study: Patients with adenocarcinoma (around 13), squamous cell carcinoma (2) and small cell lung cancer (1) were included in the cohort. Sequencing produced 130,000,000 or so productive TCRbeta reads in total, an average of approximately 4 million reads per sample. For each patient, one tumor sample and one normal lung sample were taken, giving under 35 paired specimens that underwent TCRbeta CDR3 sequencing. The 15 or so patients were aged roughly 30 to 85 years, included 10 men and 5 women, and had TNM stage I to III disease. Using bulk TCRbeta repertoires from over 14 lung cancer patients, the study set lung tumor tissue side by side with matched distant non-tumor lung tissue.

To prepare the library, multiplex PCR was applied. TCRdb names Illumina HiSeq 2500 as the instrument used. TCRbeta libraries were built by three rounds of nested PCR using primers (Table S4), following protocols modified from ARM-PCR. Before sequencing, PCR products of 200-500 bp were cut from the gel and purified using the QIAquick gel extraction kit. The authors processed their data as follows. Reads were cleaned with Trimmomatic, merged with FLASH into complete CDR3 sequences, and assigned to V(D)J germline segments with MiTCR. VDJtools was used to compute clonal diversity as the inverse Simpson's index. In-frame sequences lacking a premature stop codon were counted as productive reads. TCRdb reanalyzed the raw reads on its own, using fastp at Q25 for trimming and MiXCR for clone calling, and kept in-frame beta chains. Here each entry gathers all rows of one CDR3 protein and keeps the most common genes and DNA. These V and J calls are TCRdb output, not the study's own analysis. This sample gives 100,000 to 150,000 distinct CDR3 sequences in total; 66% of them show up just once. Of the sample, around 13% falls within the top ten clones.

The CDR3 sequence holds 14 residues, the cysteine and phenylalanine included. The read is trimmed to its CDR3 DNA, 42 bases read in frame from base 1. The germline V gene (reference sequence) provides CDR1 DFQATT and CDR2 SNEGSKA. RNA was extracted from bulk unsorted tissue and checked for quality with a NanoDrop ND-1000 and an Agilent 2100. The donors were newly diagnosed lung cancer patients admitted for thoracic surgery in China from August to November 2014 who had not received prior chemotherapy. Patients with previous radiotherapy or chemotherapy, or with another concurrent cancer, were excluded from the study. Pieces of surgical tissue measuring about 1-2 cm3 were kept in RNAlater solution and stored at -80 degrees C until use. On this clonotype: No cognate antigen has been identified for it. The junction shows a germline mismatch at one end, possibly a read error.

The full study reports these points: Peripheral blood was not sequenced, so blood TCRbeta repertoires in these lung cancer patients were not examined. Tumor tissue showed significantly greater TCR diversity (inverse Simpson) than normal lung tissue (431.37 vs 166.20, P = 0.0075, Mann-Whitney U test). The sequencing platform is not named in the methods, and unique molecular identifiers are not mentioned. Only around 16 patients were in the cohort, and the authors stated that larger samples and more detailed clinical data are needed. The top 100 clones accounted for a significantly larger cumulative portion of the repertoire in normal lung than in tumor tissue. TCR diversity was significantly higher in younger patients, and greater tumor TCR diversity was associated with shorter overall survival and shorter disease-free survival.

The material sequenced was lung tumor tissue. This chain is built from TRBV20-1 and TRBJ2-5; tentative D gene TRBD2, with 6 bases matching. This TCR was recovered from a man aged 30 to 45 with non-small cell lung cancer. The CDR3 protein: CGATGVTLAETQYF. The nucleotide sequence is given as TGCGGTGCCACGGGAGTTACCCTCGCGGAGACCCAGTACTTC.